The entry below describes one T cell receptor (beta chain). TCRdb's copy holds only in-frame clones and misses some; the assay was immunoSEQ multiplex PCR. This table holds 300,000 to 350,000 clones, roughly nine tenths found once. Looked up from germline, CDR1 is SGHKS and CDR2 is YYEKEE (reference sequence). The length of the CDR3 is 14 residues. The V and J ends lost 4 bases and 5 bases, in that order; junction bases with no gene match: 4. This sample stems from a study of blood T cell repertoires in COVID-19. The chain couples TRBV5-5 to TRBJ2-5; 11 bases match TRBD2. This sequence was found in a woman aged 55-70 years with COVID-19, enrolled during active disease. The sample was peripheral blood. CDR3 sequence reads: CASSLGTSGETQYF. CDR3 sequence (DNA): TGTGCCAGCAGCCTCGGGACTAGCGGCGAGACCCAGTACTTC.